Listed below are T cell receptor beta chains from one sample, sequenced in a study of PD-L1 blockade in urothelial cancer. Method: immunoSEQ multiplex PCR; TCRdb's copy keeps in-frame clones and lacks some. This table holds tens of thousands of clones, about 86% found once. The source was PBMCs, collected around atezolizumab (anti-PD-L1) treatment. These receptor sequences come from a man between 60 and 70 years old with urothelial cancer. Both conserved end residues are part of each CDR3. A D gene is named only where the DNA matches it firmly. Rows give clone size only sometimes, using once, few, many, or a class for an expanded clone.

d_call clone_size j_call v_call cdr3_aa cdr3_nt
TRBD2 NA TRBJ2-5 TRBV25-1 CASSEGTSVRETQYF TGTGCCAGCAGTGAAGGAACTAGCGTCAGAGAGACCCAGTACTTC
NA NA TRBJ1-2 TRBV11-2 CASSSQPNQRNYGYTF TGTGCCAGCAGCTCCCAACCAAATCAGCGTAACTATGGCTACACCTTC
TRBD2 few TRBJ2-7 TRBV7-3 CASSLQSGVSYEQYF TGTGCCAGCAGCTTACAAAGCGGGGTCTCCTACGAGCAGTACTTC
TRBD1 NA TRBJ2-1 TRBV4-1 CASSQDPDRGSFF TGCGCCAGCAGCCAAGATCCAGACAGGGGATCGTTCTTC
NA NA TRBJ2-5 TRBV7-6 CASSLAYETQYF TGTGCCAGCAGCTTAGCTTATGAGACCCAGTACTTC
TRBD2 NA TRBJ2-1 TRBV6-4 CASRRTGLAGGEQFF TGTGCCAGCAGGAGGACGGGACTAGCGGGAGGTGAGCAGTTCTTC
NA NA TRBJ2-1 TRBV9 CASGNRWQGYNEQFF TGTGCCAGCGGCAATCGTTGGCAGGGCTACAATGAGCAGTTCTTC
TRBD1 NA TRBJ1-3 TRBV28 CASTPGTADSGNTIYF TGTGCCAGCACCCCGGGGACAGCGGACTCTGGAAACACCATATATTTT
TRBD1 once TRBJ1-2 TRBV6-1 CASSEQQGAWGYTF TGTGCCAGCAGTGAACAACAGGGGGCTTGGGGCTACACCTTC
TRBD1 NA TRBJ1-2 TRBV18 CASSDSGQGTSGYTF TGTGCCAGCTCAGACTCGGGACAGGGGACATCTGGCTACACCTTC
TRBD1 NA TRBJ2-1 TRBV7-3 CASSLTGGIINEQFF TGTGCCAGCAGCTTGACAGGGGGGATTATCAATGAGCAGTTCTTC
NA NA TRBJ2-5 TRBV6-1 CASTYQETQYF TGTGCCAGCACTTATCAAGAGACCCAGTACTTC
NA NA TRBJ2-1 TRBV7-2 CASSKVGSSYNEQFF TGTGCCAGCAGTAAAGTCGGGAGCTCCTACAATGAGCAGTTCTTC
NA NA TRBJ1-1 TRBV5-4 CASSLPGQGTNTEAFF TGTGCCAGCAGCCTTCCGGGCCAGGGAACGAACACTGAAGCTTTCTTT
TRBD1 NA TRBJ2-7 TRBV5-1 CASSLRDRGFYEQYF TGCGCCAGCAGCTTGCGGGACAGGGGATTCTACGAGCAGTACTTC
NA NA TRBJ2-7 TRBV6-5 CASSLQANSYEQYF TGTGCCAGCAGTTTACAGGCGAACTCCTACGAGCAGTACTTC
NA once TRBJ1-2 TRBV18 CASSGRGGGYTF TGTGCCAGCTCCGGGCGGGGAGGAGGCTACACCTTC
TRBD2 NA TRBJ2-7 TRBV27 CASSLTSGRVKYF TGTGCCAGCAGTCTAACTAGCGGGAGGGTTAAGTACTTC
TRBD2 NA TRBJ2-5 TRBV30 CAWGGLVSRETQYF TGTGCCTGGGGAGGACTAGTTTCCCGAGAGACCCAGTACTTC
TRBD1 NA TRBJ2-4 TRBV28 CASSQGQTQDIQYF TGTGCCAGCAGTCAGGGACAGACCCAGGACATTCAGTACTTC
NA NA TRBJ2-7 TRBV6-5 CASSYSHRSSYEQYF TGTGCCAGCAGTTACTCTCATAGGAGCTCCTACGAGCAGTACTTC
TRBD1 NA TRBJ1-2 TRBV7-3 CASSLTGQNYGYTF TGTGCCAGCAGCTTAACGGGACAGAACTATGGCTACACCTTC
NA few TRBJ2-2 TRBV9 CASTRVSTGELFF TGTGCCAGCACCCGGGTTTCGACCGGGGAGCTGTTTTTT
TRBD2 NA TRBJ2-1 TRBV18 CASSPALAGGYNEQFF TGTGCCAGCTCACCGGCACTAGCGGGAGGTTACAATGAGCAGTTCTTC
NA NA TRBJ1-4 TRBV7-9 CASSLVGTRNEKLFF TGTGCCAGCAGCTTAGTAGGGACTCGTAATGAAAAACTGTTTTTT
TRBD1 NA TRBJ2-1 TRBV29-1 CSASGTVYNEQFF TGCAGCGCATCCGGGACAGTCTACAATGAGCAGTTCTTC
TRBD1 NA TRBJ2-2 TRBV7-2 CASSLTQGVGMLFF TGTGCCAGCAGCTTAACCCAGGGGGTCGGGATGCTGTTTTTT
TRBD1 NA TRBJ1-2 TRBV29-1 CSLGTGLYGYTF TGCAGCTTAGGGACAGGGCTCTATGGCTACACCTTC
NA NA TRBJ2-2 TRBV9 CASSVGGSANTGELFF TGTGCCAGCAGCGTAGGGGGCAGCGCGAACACCGGGGAGCTGTTTTTT